This T cell receptor (beta chain) originates from a study of blood T cell repertoires in COVID-19. Across the whole study: COVID-19 samples collected from the United States, Italy and Spain covered acute and convalescent phases. T cells, B-cell-depleted T cells, or PBMCs provided the cDNA or gDNA that served as material.

Authors' data handling: Reference gene primer amplification yielded estimated nucleated cell counts. Assay: immunoSEQ multiplex PCR; the TCRdb copy retains only in-frame clones and omits some. D and trimming come from the DNA, and the V and J calls and clone size come from that table. The repertoire consists of some 250,000 clones, with about three quarters occurring once and the leading ten covering 3.3%. This clone was seen ten or more times. Germline loops: CDR1 MNHNY, CDR2 SVGAGI (reference sequence). Trimming took off 6 bases at V and 3 bases at J, with 13 bases between the two ends. The CDR3 spans 14 residues.

The sample taken for sequencing was peripheral blood. This receptor was obtained from a woman aged 80 or over with acute or convalescent COVID-19. The chain couples TRBV6-6 to TRBJ2-3, with D hard to call. CDR3 in DNA: TGTGCCAGCAGGGCAGGTGGCCGGACAGATACGCAGTATTTT. This translates into CASRAGGRTDTQYF.